The rows below give T cell receptor beta chains drawn from one sample of a study of blood T cell repertoires in COVID-19. Assay used: immunoSEQ multiplex PCR; TCRdb lists only in-frame clones, some missing. The data contain around 330,000 clones, around 88% of them singletons. The sample taken for sequencing was peripheral blood. These receptors all stem from a woman between 25 and 40 years old with COVID-19, enrolled during active disease. Both conserved end residues are part of each CDR3. Each record gives: D gene, J gene, clone size, V gene, CDR3 DNA, CDR3 protein. The D gene is left open where the match is weak. Clone size is not always given. Where it is, it says once, few, many or a class for expanded clones.

>TRBD1|TRBJ2-5|once|TRBV11-2
TGTGCCAGCCAATTAGGAACAGGGGCAGAGACCCAGTACTTC
CASQLGTGAETQYF
>-|TRBJ2-5|few|TRBV25-1
TGTGCCAGCTCTAAAGAGACCCAGTACTTC
CASSKETQYF
>-|TRBJ1-2|-|TRBV29-1
TGCAGCGTGAGAAAAGATAACTATGGCTACACCTTC
CSVRKDNYGYTF
>TRBD1|TRBJ1-4|-|TRBV5-5
TGTGCCAGCAGCAGGGACAGGTCAGGCGAAAAACTGTTTTTT
CASSRDRSGEKLFF
>TRBD1|TRBJ1-6|-|TRBV6-5
TGTGCCAGCAGTTTACTGACAGGGGACTCACCCCTCCACTTT
CASSLLTGDSPLHF
>-|TRBJ1-4|-|TRBV7-9
TGTGCCAGCAGCCCAGTGGCCAGTTGGGAAAAACTGTTTTTT
CASSPVASWEKLFF
>-|TRBJ2-5|-|TRBV11-3
TGTGCCAGCAGCTTAGCCGGGTTTGACCAAGAGACCCAGTACTTC
CASSLAGFDQETQYF
>-|TRBJ1-6|-|TRBV28
TGTGCCAGCAGCCCAGGGTATTCGAATTCACCCCTCCACTTT
CASSPGYSNSPLHF
>-|TRBJ2-1|-|TRBV30
TGTGCCTGGACTGCTTCTCTAGTGAGTGAGCAGTTCTTC
CAWTASLVSEQFF
>-|TRBJ1-1|-|TRBV18
TGTGCCAGCTCACCAGTTAGCCTGAACACTGAAGCTTTCTTT
CASSPVSLNTEAFF
>TRBD1|TRBJ2-2|-|TRBV27
TGTGCCAGCAGAAGGGACAGGGGGACGGCCGGGGAGCTGTTTTTT
CASRRDRGTAGELFF
>-|TRBJ2-5|once|TRBV2
TGTGCCAGCAGTGAACCCTATCAAGAGACCCAGTACTTC
CASSEPYQETQYF
>-|TRBJ2-2|-|TRBV13
TGTGCCAGCAGCTTTGCGGACAGGAACACCGGGGAGCTGTTTTTT
CASSFADRNTGELFF
>-|TRBJ1-5|-|TRBV6-6
TGTGCCAGCAGTCGCGGGGGGACAAGGAGGCACAATCAGCCCCAGCATTTT
CASSRGGTRRHNQPQHF
>TRBD1|TRBJ1-5|few|TRBV18
TGTGCCAGCTCACAATCACAGGGGAGCCCCCAGCATTTT
CASSQSQGSPQHF
>TRBD1|TRBJ1-2|-|TRBV5-1
TGCGCCAGCAGTACGGGACAGGGGGCTTATGGCTACACCTTC
CASSTGQGAYGYTF
>TRBD1|TRBJ1-1|-|TRBV19
TGTGCCAGTAGTAAGGGACAGCTACTGAACACTGAAGCTTTCTTT
CASSKGQLLNTEAFF
>TRBD1|TRBJ1-1|-|TRBV19
TGTGCCAGTAGTCCCCAACAGGGGGCCGCGACTGAAGCTTTCTTT
CASSPQQGAATEAFF
>-|TRBJ1-4|-|TRBV10-3
TGTGCCATCAGTGAGCCAGGCGATAATGAAAAACTGTTTTTT
CAISEPGDNEKLFF
>-|TRBJ2-1|-|TRBV9
TGTGCCAGCAGCGTGGCCCCCCTGGCATTCGATGAGCAGTTCTTC
CASSVAPLAFDEQFF
>-|TRBJ2-1|-|TRBV28
TGTGCCAGCAGCCCCCTTGCGCCAGGGAATGAGCAGTTCTTC
CASSPLAPGNEQFF
>-|TRBJ2-5|-|TRBV5-5
TGTGCCAGCAGCTTGGCCGTAGCTCAGGGAGGTCAAGAGACCCAGTACTTC
CASSLAVAQGGQETQYF